This record covers a single TCR beta chain. The antigen is undetermined. Making the TCR beta cDNA relied on 5'RACE template switching with UMIs. TCRdb reanalyzed the 5' RACE reads and collapses them to one entry per CDR3 protein, without DNA. The sample table includes under 200,000 distinct CDR3 sequences. This sample is part of a study of T cells expressing NK-cell markers. Study-wide background: HCMV serostatus: most of the eight sequenced donors positive, one negative.

Study findings and constraints: Roughly 1.0-7.0% of CD8+ T cells in several donors belonged to dominant NKG2C+ clonotypes. The study found these clonotypes also leading the CD3+CD56-NKG2C+ fraction in a handful of donors.

Per germline, CDR1 SGHTA and CDR2 FQGNSA. The CDR3 is 15 residues long. The chain carries TRBV7-2 and TRBJ2-4; the D gene TCRdb calls, TRBD2, cannot be checked with no DNA. This TCR was recovered from a woman between 18 and 70 years old in good health. The material sequenced was blood T cells: a sorted CD56 or NKG2C T cell subset, CD4+ or CD8+ T cells, or bulk PBMC T cells (not recorded which). The CDR3 sequence: CASSQPGWAENIQYF.